This TCR beta chain stems from a study of beta chain features in type 1 diabetes. Study observations and caveats: Researchers report that Type 1 diabetes patients had moderately but significantly shorter TCRB CDR3s across all four CD4+ subsets. At VDJ recombination sites, type 1 diabetes patients had fewer insertions and more deleted nucleotides.

The V gene's germline CDR1 is MNHEY and CDR2 SVGAGI. The CDR3 is 15 residues long, counting both termini. Donors underwent one heparinised blood draw, about 110 mL on average. Sorting produced populations that all topped 98% purity. This clone was seen a handful of times. Its antigen is currently unknown. The limits of the CDR3 on the DNA are not certain, so only TCRdb's listed CDR3 is given. Expressed TCRB transcripts were sequenced because the isolated RNA had all been reverse transcribed beforehand. The protocol was immunoSEQ multiplex PCR, while the TCRdb copy is restricted to in-frame clones and leaves out a portion. The sample consists of 300,000 to 400,000 clones, roughly 12% of them appearing once.

V gene TRBV6-5 combines with J gene TRBJ2-3; no check of the table's D call, TRBD2, against the DNA was made. This receptor was taken from a woman aged 18-29 years with type 1 diabetes. Source material: naive CD4+ T cells from blood. This CDR3 reads CASSTSGLATDTQYF.